Each of the 32 T cell receptor beta chains below was sequenced from the same sample in a study of PD-1 blockade in classical Hodgkin lymphoma. Only in-frame clones appear in the TCRdb table, and some are missing; sequencing was by immunoSEQ multiplex PCR. The table lists some 24,000 clones, roughly 76% of them singletons. Time point described: cycle 4 day 1 (C4D1), after 6 weeks of nivolumab. Every patient experienced relapse after autologous stem cell transplantation, and brentuximab vedotin exposure varied. The sample consisted of peripheral blood mononuclear cells (PBMCs), taken before the fourth cycle of nivolumab. Receptors originate from a human donor with classical Hodgkin lymphoma.

This clone was detected only a few times. The chain links TRBV11-2 to TRBJ1-6; 9 bases are shared with TRBD1. The germline V gene encodes CDR1 SGHAT and CDR2 FQNNGV. The junction had 6 bases not matched to a gene; V was cut back by 5 bases and J by 10 bases. CDR3 length: 14 residues. The CDR3 DNA reads TGTGCCAGCAGCATCGACAGGGGGAACTCACCCCTCCACTTT. This translates into CASSIDRGNSPLHF. The full variable domain, completed using reference TRBV11-2 and TRBJ1-6, is EAGVAQSPRYKIIEKRQSVAFWCNPISGHATLYWYQQILGQGPKLLIQFQNNGVVDDSQLPKDRFSAERLKGVDSTLKIQPAKLEDSAVYLCASSIDRGNSPLHFGNGTRLTVT.

The V call is TRBV2, the J call TRBJ1-6; 7 bases fit TRBD1. V was clipped by 6 bases and J by 8 bases; unmatched bases: 10. CDR1 is SNHLY and CDR2 is FYNNEI in the germline V gene. The CDR3 runs 15 residues. The CDR3 nucleotides are TGTGCCAGCAGCCCAGGGGGGGGGATGGATTCACCCCTCCACTTT. It codes for CASSPGGGMDSPLHF.

This sequence joins TRBV6-6 and TRBJ2-5; no reliable D call. The CDR3 has 13 amino acids. Germline V gene data show CDR1 as MNHNY and CDR2 as SVGAGI (reference sequence). V was cut by 2 bases and J by 2 bases, with 6 bases left in between. CDR3 coding DNA: TGTGCCAGCAGTTACACCGCACAAGAGACCCAGTACTTC. Protein product: CASSYTAQETQYF.

The rearrangement uses TRBV6-1 and TRBJ2-3; perhaps TRBD2 as D (7 bases). This CDR3 spans 14 amino acids. Germline assignment: CDR1 MNHNS and CDR2 SASEGT. Trimming left V 10 bases short and J 3 bases short, with 17 bases between. The CDR3 loop is CATTRGGETDTQYF. The CDR3, as DNA: TGTGCCACCACAAGGGGGGGCGAGACAGATACGCAGTATTTT.

This clone was found a few times. This rearrangement joins TRBV2 to TRBJ2-1, with 7 bases that match TRBD2. V lost 7 bases, J lost 0 bases, and 12 bases stayed unmatched. The CDR3 totals 17 residues. CDR1 is SNHLY, CDR2 FYNNEI, per germline. CDR3: CASIENSGLSSYNEQFF. The CDR3 nucleotides read TGTGCCAGCATAGAGAATAGCGGGCTTAGCTCCTACAATGAGCAGTTCTTC.

The chain recombines TRBV28 with TRBJ1-1; TRBD1 might be the D (5 bases). This CDR3 spans 15 amino acids. Trimming took 2 bases from V and 4 from J, leaving 14 bases between them. CDR1 is MDHEN and CDR2 is SYDVKM in the germline V gene. In DNA, the CDR3 is TGTGCCAGCAGTTTAGGGGATCAGGGTGTCACTGAAGCTTTCTTT. It codes for CASSLGDQGVTEAFF.

The chain joins TRBV9 to TRBJ1-3; no clear D. Trimming left V 0 bases short and J 0 bases short, with 7 bases between. Germline values: CDR1 SGDLS, CDR2 YYNGEE. The CDR3 totals 15 residues. CDR3 sequence (DNA): TGTGCCAGCAGCGTAGATCATAGCTCTGGAAACACCATATATTTT. This gives the protein CASSVDHSSGNTIYF.

This clone was found many times. This chain uses TRBV7-9 with TRBJ1-1; D might be TRBD1 (6 bases). Germline CDR1 SEHNR, CDR2 FQNEAQ (reference sequence). The CDR3 extends over 16 amino acids. The ends were cut back, 4 bases at V and 4 bases at J, with 19 bases in the middle. The CDR3 DNA is TGTGCCAGCAGCTCAAGATCTGGGGGGCAGGTCACTGAAGCTTTCTTT. It yields the protein CASSSRSGGQVTEAFF.

The rearrangement links TRBV6-5 to TRBJ2-4; a possible D gene is TRBD2 (5 bases). CDR3 length equals 13 residues. V gave up 8 bases and J gave up 6 bases, with 14 bases separating them. The germline CDR1 and CDR2 sequences are MNHEY and SVGAGI. Written as DNA, the CDR3 is TGTGCCAGCCCCGACGGGGAATCAAACATTCAGTACTTC. Translating it yields CASPDGESNIQYF.

The chain couples TRBV7-8 to TRBJ2-3; 15 bases map to TRBD2. V lost 0 bases and J lost 4; bases outside the gene matches: 11. The CDR3 totals 20 residues. Germline-derived CDR1 and CDR2 are SGHVS and FQNEAQ. CDR3 loop: CASSLASRGLAGGLADTQYF. The CDR3 nucleotides are TGTGCCAGCAGCTTAGCCAGCCGTGGACTAGCGGGGGGGCTAGCAGATACGCAGTATTTT.

V usage is TRBV28 and J usage is TRBJ2-2; D gene uncertain. Germline V CDR1 and CDR2: MDHEN, SYDVKM. The CDR3 covers 14 residues. With 3 bases removed from V and 4 bases from J, the gap between germline ends came to 9 bases. CDR3: CASSFVPTTGELFF. The CDR3 nucleotides are TGTGCCAGCAGTTTTGTTCCTACCACCGGGGAGCTGTTTTTT.

With regard to this clone: A read error may explain this, as a much larger clone is one base away. This rearrangement joins TRBV10-1 to TRBJ1-6; tentatively, D is TRBD1 (6 bases). This CDR3 has 16 residues. Germline V gene data show CDR1 as WNHNN and CDR2 as SYGVQD (reference sequence). The V end lost 7 bases, the J end lost 9 bases, and 22 bases lay between the germline ends. The CDR3 nucleotides read TGCGCCAGCAAGATTGACTCGGGACAACCCCTTTCACCCCTCCACTTT. Translated: CASKIDSGQPLSPLHF.

This rearrangement joins TRBV7-2 to TRBJ2-3; 8 bases map to TRBD2. CDR3 length: 16 amino acids. The junction had 9 bases not matched to a gene; V was cut back by 5 bases and J by 2 bases. Germline values: CDR1 SGHTA, CDR2 FQGNSA. The CDR3 loop is CASSEGTSSYTDTQYF. The CDR3 region has the DNA TGTGCCAGCAGCGAAGGGACTAGTAGTTACACAGATACGCAGTATTTT.

The rearrangement joins TRBV6-6 to TRBJ1-3; D possibly corresponds to TRBD1 (5 bases). The CDR3 sequence is 14 residues long. Germline assignment: CDR1 MNHNY and CDR2 SVGAGI (reference sequence). V shed 4 bases and J shed 2 bases, with 9 bases lying between them. CDR3 region: CASSSGDTGNTIYF. In DNA form, the CDR3 reads TGTGCCAGCAGTTCGGGGGATACTGGAAACACCATATATTTT.

V is TRBV4-2 and J is TRBJ1-3; D may be TRBD1 (5 bases). Germline CDR1 reads LGHNA; CDR2 reads YNFKEQ. CDR3 length: 16 residues. V was clipped by 3 bases and J by 0 bases, with 12 bases between them. CDR3: CASSQETAISGNTIYF. CDR3 sequence (DNA): TGTGCCAGCAGCCAGGAGACAGCGATCTCTGGAAACACCATATATTTT.

This chain links TRBV5-1 with TRBJ2-3, with D hard to call. CDR3 size: 15 residues. Trimming took off 2 bases at V and 4 bases at J, with 14 bases between the two ends. Germline values: CDR1 SGHRS, CDR2 YFSETQ. CDR3 sequence (DNA): TGCGCCAGCAGCTTCCTCGGGCCGATCCCAGATACGCAGTATTTT. This translates into CASSFLGPIPDTQYF.

Worth noting for this clone: A junction boundary mismatches the germline segment, possibly from a read error. The chain is built from TRBV6-6 and TRBJ2-1, with 8 bases that match TRBD1. This CDR3 region has 15 residues. CDR1 is MNHNY, CDR2 SVGAGI, per germline (reference sequence). CDR3 protein: CASSRGQGSNNEQFF. CDR3 DNA: TGTGCCAGCAGTCGCGGACAGGGCTCCAACAATGAGCAGTTCTTC.

The genes are TRBV28 and TRBJ2-7; 10 bases are shared with TRBD2. Germline lookup yields CDR1 MDHEN and CDR2 SYDVKM. The CDR3 length is 14 residues. V was pared by 6 bases and J by 2 bases, with 4 bases of the junction left unmatched. CDR3 sequence (DNA): TGTGCCAGCAGGCCAGCGGGGGGGCCCTACGAGCAGTACTTC. Translating gives CASRPAGGPYEQYF.

This clone came up once. For the CDR3, the DNA is TGCGCCAGCAGCCTTTTCTGGGGCGGCGGGAATGAGCAGTTCTTC. Its protein product is CASSLFWGGGNEQFF. The chain has TRBV4-3 and TRBJ2-1, with D possibly being TRBD1 or TRBD2 (5 bases each). V lost 4 bases to trimming and J lost 7 bases, with 17 bases between them. This CDR3 contains 15 residues. Germline CDR1 LGHNA, CDR2 YSLEER.

This chain connects TRBV28 to TRBJ1-4; 8 bases agree with TRBD1. The germline V gene encodes CDR1 MDHEN and CDR2 SYDVKM. The V and J ends lost 4 bases and 8 bases, in that order; junction bases with no gene match: 9. There are 15 residues in the CDR3. As DNA, the CDR3 is TGTGCCAGCAGTTACTCCGGGACAGGAAGAGAAAAACTGTTTTTT. Its protein is CASSYSGTGREKLFF.

The chain combines TRBV30 with TRBJ1-5; D call uncertain. CDR1 is GTSNPN and CDR2 is SVGIG in the germline V gene (reference sequence). The CDR3 consists of 13 residues. Trimming took 3 bases from V and 5 from J, leaving 11 bases between them. The chain's CDR3 is CAWSNGRYQPQHF. The CDR3 bases are TGTGCCTGGAGCAATGGGCGATATCAGCCCCAGCATTTT.

Written as DNA, the CDR3 is TGTGCCAGCAGCTGGAGGGGTCAGCCCCAGCATTTT. Protein sequence: CASSWRGQPQHF. The rearrangement uses TRBV11-3 and TRBJ1-5, with D possibly being TRBD1 (5 bases). The CDR3 totals 12 residues. Germline CDR1 SGHNT, CDR2 YENEEA. V was trimmed by 4 bases and J by 6 bases, leaving 7 bases between them.

The genes are TRBV25-1 and TRBJ2-1, with D possibly called TRBD1 or TRBD2 (5 bases each). Between the trimmed V and J ends, which lost 1 base and 5 bases, there was a span of 9 bases. CDR1 MGHDK and CDR2 SYGVNS come from the germline V gene. The CDR3 spans 14 residues. The CDR3 reads CASSESGTHNEQFF. The CDR3 DNA follows: TGTGCCAGCAGTGAATCCGGGACCCACAATGAGCAGTTCTTC. Combining the CDR3 with reference TRBV25-1 and TRBJ2-1 gives the whole variable domain EADIYQTPRYLVIGTGKKITLECSQTMGHDKMYWYQQDPGMELHLIHYSYGVNSTEKGDLSSESTVSRIRTEHFPLTLESARPSHTSQYLCASSESGTHNEQFFGPGTRLTVL.

The chain has TRBV6-7 and TRBJ1-6, with TRBD1 matching over 8 bases. TRBV6-7 is an ORF for which the function is uncertain. There are 15 residues in the CDR3. V lost 2 bases, J lost 7 bases, and 4 bases stayed unmatched. CDR3 sequence reads: CASSYEGQANSPLHF. CDR3 coding DNA: TGTGCCAGCAGTTACGAGGGACAGGCGAATTCACCCCTCCACTTT.

The chain joins TRBV7-3 to TRBJ1-2; D ambiguous. The CDR3 loop spans 12 amino acids. The germline V gene has CDR1 SGHTA and CDR2 FQGTGA. V lost 0 bases, J lost 7 bases, and 6 bases lay in between. The CDR3 reads CASSLTGVGYTF. CDR3 nucleotide sequence: TGTGCCAGCAGCTTAACCGGGGTTGGCTACACCTTC.

This clone was counted between two and nine times. The chain recombines TRBV6-1 with TRBJ1-2; no definite D call. The V end lost 8 bases, the J end lost 5 bases, and 9 bases lay between the germline ends. The CDR3 length is 11 residues. CDR1 MNHNS and CDR2 SASEGT come from the germline V gene. The CDR3 reads CASGTIYGYTF. In DNA form, the CDR3 reads TGTGCCAGCGGAACCATATATGGCTACACCTTC.

The chain links TRBV28 to TRBJ2-1; D perhaps matches TRBD2 (6 bases). In germline, CDR1 is MDHEN, CDR2 SYDVKM. The CDR3 has 14 amino acids. The V end lost 2 bases, the J end lost 7 bases, and 12 bases lay between the germline ends. This CDR3 is CASSLTTSWNEQFF. The CDR3 DNA follows: TGTGCCAGCAGTTTAACCACTAGCTGGAATGAGCAGTTCTTC.

The chain couples TRBV5-1 to TRBJ1-4, with no clear D. The V end lost 4 bases, the J end lost 7 bases, and 14 bases lay between the germline ends. Germline CDR1 SGHRS, CDR2 YFSETQ. The CDR3 spans 14 residues. CDR3 loop: CASSGWGNGEKLFF. The CDR3 DNA reads as TGCGCCAGCAGCGGGTGGGGAAACGGTGAAAAACTGTTTTTT.

This chain links TRBV13 with TRBJ2-1; 7 nucleotides line up with TRBD1. The CDR3 is made up of 13 amino acids. Germline values: CDR1 PRHDT, CDR2 FYEKMQ (reference sequence). V gave up 4 bases and J gave up 10 bases; unmatched junction bases: 7. In nucleotides, the CDR3 is TGTGCCAGCAGCTGGACAGGTAAAGGGGAGCAGTTCTTC. This translates into CASSWTGKGEQFF.

The CDR3 nucleotides are TGTGCCAGCAGTTTCAGGGCTTCCACTGAAGCTTTCTTT. It translates to CASSFRASTEAFF. V usage is TRBV28 and J usage is TRBJ1-1; the D gene is possibly TRBD1 (5 bases). The CDR3 runs to 13 residues. CDR1 and CDR2 from the germline V gene are MDHEN and SYDVKM. The V end lost 3 bases, the J end lost 4 bases, and 9 bases lay between the germline ends.

The chain recombines TRBV11-2 with TRBJ1-4; tentative D call: TRBD1 (5 bases). Looked up from germline, CDR1 is SGHAT and CDR2 is FQNNGV. Trimming took 6 bases from V and 8 from J, leaving 16 bases between them. This CDR3 has 14 amino acids. CDR3 region: CASRKGIGDEKLFF. The CDR3 coding sequence is TGTGCCAGCAGGAAAGGGATAGGGGACGAAAAACTGTTTTTT. Combining the CDR3 with reference TRBV11-2 and TRBJ1-4 gives the whole variable domain EAGVAQSPRYKIIEKRQSVAFWCNPISGHATLYWYQQILGQGPKLLIQFQNNGVVDDSQLPKDRFSAERLKGVDSTLKIQPAKLEDSAVYLCASRKGIGDEKLFFGSGTQLSVL.

This clone was observed a handful of times. This sequence joins TRBV19 and TRBJ1-2; TRBD1 matches at 7 bases. Trimming at V came to 5 bases and at J to 6 bases, leaving 15 bases not matched to a gene. This CDR3 is built from 16 residues. CDR1 LNHDA and CDR2 SQIVND come from the germline V gene (reference sequence). CDR3: CASSRRTGGLSNGYTF. CDR3 nucleotide sequence: TGTGCCAGTAGTCGTCGGACAGGCGGCCTTTCTAATGGCTACACCTTC.